This TCR beta chain emerged from a study of blood T cell repertoires in COVID-19. On the study more broadly: T cells, B-cell-depleted T cells, or PBMCs supplied cDNA or gDNA.

Original data processing: From reference gene primer amplification, estimates of nucleated cell counts were derived. Only in-frame clones appear in the TCRdb table, and some are missing; sequencing was by immunoSEQ multiplex PCR. V, J and clone size derive from that table, while D and trimming were established from the DNA sequence. Found here are over 50,000 clones, about 86% of them singletons; the top ten hold approximately 15%. Germline loops: CDR1 KGHSH, CDR2 LQKENI. Unmatched junction bases numbered 4, after V lost 5 bases and J lost 0 bases. The CDR3 spans 15 residues. The chain uses TRBV18 and TRBJ2-1; the match to TRBD2 covers 7 bases. The sequencing input was peripheral blood. The receptor's source is a human donor in a cohort sampled during active COVID-19. The CDR3 DNA reads as TGTGCCAGCTCATCTAGCGGAGGCTCCTACAATGAGCAGTTCTTC. It codes for CASSSSGGSYNEQFF.